The 15 T cell receptor beta chains listed next were all sequenced from one sample in a study of shared clonotypes between healthy human individuals. Clones were sequenced by immunoSEQ multiplex PCR, and TCRdb holds only the in-frame ones, with some missing. The table lists about 490,000 clones, 76% of them singletons. Input material: PBMCs. The receptors stem from a woman in her forties in good health. Some clones in this sample may be carry-over from other donors' samples.

The chain recombines TRBV5-6 with TRBJ2-2; 13 nucleotides line up with TRBD2. CDR1 is SGHDT, CDR2 YYEEEE, per germline. The CDR3 runs 17 residues. V shed 0 bases and J 5 bases; nucleotides not matched to a gene: 4. The CDR3 sequence is CASSLGTSGSWTGELFF. The DNA of the CDR3 is TGTGCCAGCAGCTTGGGGACTAGCGGGAGTTGGACCGGGGAGCTGTTTTTT.

The chain uses TRBV7-2 and TRBJ2-5, with D perhaps TRBD1 (5 bases). V was shortened by 1 base and J by 5 bases, with 14 bases between the two germline ends. CDR1 and CDR2 (germline): SGHTA, FQGNSA. CDR3 length equals 15 residues. The CDR3 region is CASSLVAGPGETQYF. In DNA form, the CDR3 reads TGTGCCAGCAGCTTAGTGGCAGGGCCGGGCGAGACCCAGTACTTC.

To note about this clone: At one boundary the junction diverges from the germline segment, which might be a read error. V is TRBV7-7 and J is TRBJ2-7; D unresolved. The CDR3 runs to 15 residues. Per germline, CDR1 SSHAT and CDR2 FNYEAQ (reference sequence). In DNA, the CDR3 is TGTGCTAGCAGCTTTGGACCTTCGACCGACTACGAGCAGTACTTC. It encodes CASSFGPSTDYEQYF.

This rearrangement joins TRBV7-9 to TRBJ2-7, with 7 bases fitting TRBD1. J lost 6 bases, V lost 7 bases, and 15 bases had no gene match. Per germline, CDR1 SEHNR and CDR2 FQNEAQ (reference sequence). CDR3 size: 15 residues. The CDR3 region has the DNA TGTGCCAGCACCCCGCTTGGACAGGTAGGAAGCGAGCAGTACTTC. It codes for CASTPLGQVGSEQYF.

The chain combines TRBV29-1 with TRBJ2-7; D might be TRBD2 (5 bases). V was clipped by 7 bases and J by 3 bases, with 16 bases between them. Germline V gives CDR1 SQVTM, CDR2 ANQGSEA. The CDR3 contains 13 residues. The CDR3 DNA sequence: TGCAGCGCCTTAGAGTCGGGAATCTACGAGCAGTACTTC. Its translation is CSALESGIYEQYF.

The rearrangement joins TRBV18 to TRBJ2-7, with 8 bases identical to TRBD2. Germline V CDR1 and CDR2: KGHSH, LQKENI. The CDR3 is 16 amino acids. V was pared by 6 bases and J by 0 bases, with 10 bases of the junction left unmatched. The CDR3 DNA reads as TGTGCCAGCTCCCCCTGGACAGCGGGAGCCTCCTACGAGCAGTACTTC. Translation gives CASSPWTAGASYEQYF.

The chain recombines TRBV7-9 with TRBJ2-7, with 14 bases identical to TRBD2. Germline CDR1 reads SEHNR; CDR2 reads FQNEAQ (reference sequence). There are 17 residues in the CDR3. Trimming at V came to 5 bases and at J to 4 bases, leaving 10 bases not matched to a gene. CDR3 region: CASSRAATSGRAYEQYF. The CDR3 nucleotides read TGTGCCAGCAGCCGCGCCGCGACTAGCGGGAGGGCGTACGAGCAGTACTTC.

The V gene is TRBV27, the J gene TRBJ2-7; TRBD1 agrees at 8 bases. There are 15 residues in the CDR3. V was pared by 6 bases and J by 6 bases, with 13 bases of the junction left unmatched. Germline CDR1 is MNHEY and CDR2 is SMNVEV (reference sequence). The CDR3 loop reads CASRDPGGEGFEQYF. DNA for the CDR3: TGTGCCAGCAGGGACCCAGGGGGCGAAGGTTTCGAGCAGTACTTC.

The chain is built from TRBV5-1 and TRBJ2-6; 9 positions agree with TRBD1. The germline gives CDR1 SGHRS, CDR2 YFSETQ. With 0 bases clipped from V and 4 bases from J, the junction kept 5 bases outside the gene matches. The CDR3 spans 17 residues. CDR3 DNA: TGCGCCAGCAGCTTGGCCGGGACAGGGAACGGGGCCAACGTCCTGACTTTC. Amino acids: CASSLAGTGNGANVLTF.

The chain is built from TRBV7-9 and TRBJ2-3; TRBD2 matches 7 bases. Germline loops: CDR1 SEHNR, CDR2 FQNEAQ (reference sequence). V lost 2 bases and J lost 7; bases outside the gene matches: 9. The length of the CDR3 is 15 residues. The CDR3 DNA reads as TGTGCCAGCAGCTTACGGTGGGAGGGCGGAAATACGCAGTATTTT. Its translation is CASSLRWEGGNTQYF.

Worth noting for this clone: Since no conserved phenylalanine or tryptophan closes the CDR3, a read error is the likely cause. The chain uses TRBV2 and TRBJ1-5; no reliable D call. V was pared by 3 bases and J by 7 bases, with 10 bases between. The CDR3 totals 13 residues. Germline-derived CDR1 and CDR2 are SNHLY and FYNNEI. The CDR3 nucleotides read TGTGCCAGCAGTGACAACGTAGGGCAGCCCCAGCATCTT. Protein product: CASSDNVGQPQHL.

The gene calls are TRBV19 and TRBJ2-5, with 7 nucleotides matching TRBD2. Matching the DNA end better, TRBJ2-7 makes the J call doubtful. CDR1 is LNHDA and CDR2 is SQIVND in the germline V gene (reference sequence). This CDR3 has 14 amino acids. In nucleotides, the CDR3 is TGTGCCAGTAGTATAGGTCTAGCGGACTACGAGCAGTACTTC. This gives the protein CASSIGLADYEQYF.

V gene TRBV7-9 combines with J gene TRBJ2-1; the match to TRBD1 covers 7 bases. After removal of 2 bases from V and 8 bases from J, the junction contained 6 bases not matched to a gene. The length of the CDR3 is 14 residues. Germline V lookup: CDR1 SEHNR, CDR2 FQNEAQ (reference sequence). The CDR3 protein is CASSLTGQSHEQFF. DNA of the CDR3: TGTGCCAGCAGCTTAACGGGACAGTCACATGAGCAGTTCTTC.

This clone was picked up a small number of times. This chain uses TRBV4-3 with TRBJ2-3; 12 bases align to TRBD1. The CDR3 runs 16 residues. Germline V CDR1 and CDR2: LGHNA, YSLEER. The J segment lost 6 bases and the V segment lost 4 bases, leaving 8 bases of the junction unmatched. The CDR3 DNA follows: TGCGCCAGCAGCCCCCGGGACAGGGGGCTTGCGGATACGCAGTATTTT. Its protein is CASSPRDRGLADTQYF.

This clone has just one count. This chain joins TRBV6-5 and TRBJ2-6; no clear D gene. This CDR3 region has 15 residues. Trimming pared 7 bases from V and 0 bases from J, leaving 10 bases between. Germline loops: CDR1 MNHEY, CDR2 SVGAGI. The CDR3 bases are TGTGCCAGCACTCGGTCGGGCTCTGGGGCCAACGTCCTGACTTTC. Its translation is CASTRSGSGANVLTF.